This is a list of T cell receptor beta chains from one sample in a study of blood T cell repertoires in COVID-19. Profiling relied on immunoSEQ multiplex PCR, and the TCRdb table lists in-frame clones only, not all of them. The table records under 55,000 clones, around 86% of them present only once. The sample was peripheral blood. All receptors derive from a human donor in a cohort sampled during active COVID-19. Both conserved end residues are part of each CDR3. Fields, in order: clone size, D gene, V gene, CDR3 length, J gene, CDR3 protein, CDR3 DNA. The D gene is left open where the match is weak. Where a row states a size, it is once, few, many or the class of an expanded clone; other rows omit it.

clone_size: NA
d_call: TRBD1
v_call: TRBV6-5
cdr3_length: 15
j_call: TRBJ2-7
cdr3_aa: CASRPGTGGYYEQYF
cdr3_nt: TGTGCCAGCAGACCCGGGACAGGGGGTTACTACGAGCAGTACTTC

clone_size: NA
d_call: TRBD1
v_call: TRBV6-5
cdr3_length: 15
j_call: TRBJ1-3
cdr3_aa: CASSWDRGQRNTIYF
cdr3_nt: TGTGCCAGCAGTTGGGACAGGGGGCAAAGAAACACCATATATTTT

clone_size: NA
d_call: NA
v_call: TRBV2
cdr3_length: 14
j_call: TRBJ1-1
cdr3_aa: CASSQEQGNTEAFF
cdr3_nt: TGTGCCAGCAGTCAAGAACAGGGGAACACTGAAGCTTTCTTT

clone_size: NA
d_call: TRBD1
v_call: TRBV29-1
cdr3_length: 14
j_call: TRBJ2-7
cdr3_aa: CSVGGDRGFYEQYF
cdr3_nt: TGCAGCGTTGGAGGGGACAGAGGTTTTTACGAGCAGTACTTC

clone_size: NA
d_call: NA
v_call: TRBV25-1
cdr3_length: 15
j_call: TRBJ2-2
cdr3_aa: CASSEPGDLTGELFF
cdr3_nt: TGTGCCAGCAGTGAACCCGGGGATCTCACCGGGGAGCTGTTTTTT

clone_size: NA
d_call: TRBD1
v_call: TRBV3-1/TRBV3-2
cdr3_length: 14
j_call: TRBJ2-5
cdr3_aa: CASRSRGIQETQYF
cdr3_nt: TGTGCCAGCAGGTCCAGGGGGATCCAAGAGACCCAGTACTTC

clone_size: NA
d_call: NA
v_call: TRBV28
cdr3_length: 13
j_call: TRBJ2-4
cdr3_aa: CASSEAPANIQYF
cdr3_nt: TGTGCCAGCAGTGAGGCCCCGGCGAACATTCAGTACTTC

clone_size: few
d_call: NA
v_call: TRBV7-8
cdr3_length: 14
j_call: TRBJ1-6
cdr3_aa: CASSSFGEDSPLHF
cdr3_nt: TGTGCCAGCAGCTCCTTCGGGGAGGATTCACCCCTCCACTTT

clone_size: NA
d_call: NA
v_call: TRBV9
cdr3_length: 14
j_call: TRBJ2-7
cdr3_aa: CASSVGHTTYEQYF
cdr3_nt: TGTGCCAGCAGCGTCGGACATACGACCTACGAGCAGTACTTC

clone_size: few
d_call: TRBD2
v_call: TRBV18
cdr3_length: 17
j_call: TRBJ2-3
cdr3_aa: CASSPPVAGGRADTQYF
cdr3_nt: TGTGCCAGCTCACCCCCCGTAGCGGGAGGGCGAGCAGATACGCAGTATTTT

clone_size: few
d_call: NA
v_call: TRBV7-2
cdr3_length: 13
j_call: TRBJ2-7
cdr3_aa: CASSLGQVYEQYF
cdr3_nt: TGTGCCAGCAGCTTAGGGCAGGTATACGAGCAGTACTTC

clone_size: NA
d_call: NA
v_call: TRBV4-2
cdr3_length: 12
j_call: TRBJ2-5
cdr3_aa: CASSQVEETQYF
cdr3_nt: TGTGCCAGCAGCCAGGTAGAAGAGACCCAGTACTTC

clone_size: few
d_call: TRBD1
v_call: TRBV5-5
cdr3_length: 15
j_call: TRBJ1-1
cdr3_aa: CASSWGTGGYTEAFF
cdr3_nt: TGTGCCAGCAGCTGGGGAACAGGGGGCTACACTGAAGCTTTCTTT

clone_size: once
d_call: TRBD2
v_call: TRBV9
cdr3_length: 14
j_call: TRBJ2-7
cdr3_aa: CASGPSSGYYEQYF
cdr3_nt: TGTGCCAGTGGGCCATCTAGCGGATACTACGAGCAGTACTTC

clone_size: NA
d_call: TRBD1
v_call: TRBV18
cdr3_length: 13
j_call: TRBJ1-2
cdr3_aa: CASSQDRSKDYTF
cdr3_nt: TGTGCCAGCTCTCAGGACAGGTCCAAGGACTACACCTTC

clone_size: NA
d_call: TRBD2
v_call: TRBV19
cdr3_length: 18
j_call: TRBJ2-1
cdr3_aa: CASSPSWSSGGAVDEQFF
cdr3_nt: TGTGCCAGTAGCCCCAGTTGGTCTAGCGGGGGGGCCGTCGATGAGCAGTTCTTC

clone_size: NA
d_call: NA
v_call: TRBV5-1
cdr3_length: 14
j_call: TRBJ2-5
cdr3_aa: CASNPLSGQETQYF
cdr3_nt: TGCGCCAGCAATCCCCTTTCGGGCCAAGAGACCCAGTACTTC

clone_size: NA
d_call: TRBD1
v_call: TRBV9
cdr3_length: 15
j_call: TRBJ1-2
cdr3_aa: CASSVGDRGTRGYTF
cdr3_nt: TGTGCCAGCAGCGTTGGGGACAGGGGGACTAGAGGCTACACCTTC

clone_size: NA
d_call: TRBD1
v_call: TRBV5-1
cdr3_length: 15
j_call: TRBJ2-7
cdr3_aa: CASSQGQGASYEQYF
cdr3_nt: TGCGCCAGCAGCCAGGGACAGGGTGCCTCCTACGAGCAGTACTTC

clone_size: NA
d_call: TRBD1
v_call: TRBV5-1
cdr3_length: 14
j_call: TRBJ1-2
cdr3_aa: CASSRDRVDYGYTF
cdr3_nt: TGCGCCAGCAGCCGGGACAGGGTCGACTATGGCTACACCTTC

clone_size: once
d_call: TRBD2
v_call: TRBV10-3
cdr3_length: 18
j_call: TRBJ2-5
cdr3_aa: CAISEWTSGGSFQETQYF
cdr3_nt: TGTGCCATCAGCGAGTGGACTAGCGGAGGATCCTTTCAAGAGACCCAGTACTTC

clone_size: NA
d_call: NA
v_call: TRBV20-1
cdr3_length: 15
j_call: TRBJ2-7
cdr3_aa: CSASRGRGLYYEQYF
cdr3_nt: TGCAGTGCTAGTCGAGGGCGAGGTCTTTACTACGAGCAGTACTTC

clone_size: NA
d_call: TRBD1
v_call: TRBV18
cdr3_length: 14
j_call: TRBJ2-7
cdr3_aa: CASSDGQGAGEQYF
cdr3_nt: TGTGCCAGCTCAGACGGACAGGGGGCCGGAGAGCAGTACTTC

clone_size: NA
d_call: NA
v_call: TRBV19
cdr3_length: 14
j_call: TRBJ1-4
cdr3_aa: CASNRQRNNEKLFF
cdr3_nt: TGTGCCAGCAACCGGCAGAGGAATAATGAAAAACTGTTTTTT

clone_size: NA
d_call: TRBD2
v_call: TRBV9
cdr3_length: 16
j_call: TRBJ2-7
cdr3_aa: CASSLSGGDSSYEQYF
cdr3_nt: TGTGCCAGCAGCTTAAGCGGGGGGGATAGCTCCTACGAGCAGTACTTC

clone_size: NA
d_call: NA
v_call: TRBV20-1
cdr3_length: 13
j_call: TRBJ1-5
cdr3_aa: CSASGQFAQPQHF
cdr3_nt: TGCAGTGCTAGTGGGCAGTTCGCTCAGCCCCAGCATTTT

clone_size: NA
d_call: NA
v_call: TRBV5-1
cdr3_length: 13
j_call: TRBJ1-4
cdr3_aa: CASSILTNEKLFF
cdr3_nt: TGCGCCAGCAGTATTTTAACTAATGAAAAACTGTTTTTT

clone_size: NA
d_call: NA
v_call: TRBV16
cdr3_length: 13
j_call: TRBJ1-1
cdr3_aa: CASSQSENTEAFF
cdr3_nt: TGTGCCAGCAGCCAGTCAGAGAACACTGAAGCTTTCTTT

clone_size: NA
d_call: NA
v_call: TRBV28
cdr3_length: 14
j_call: TRBJ1-1
cdr3_aa: CASSFPTENTEAFF
cdr3_nt: TGTGCCAGCAGTTTCCCAACAGAGAACACTGAAGCTTTCTTT

clone_size: NA
d_call: NA
v_call: TRBV6-5
cdr3_length: 15
j_call: TRBJ2-1
cdr3_aa: CASNTRGGPYNEQFF
cdr3_nt: TGTGCCAGCAATACACGCGGGGGCCCCTACAATGAGCAGTTCTTC

clone_size: NA
d_call: NA
v_call: TRBV18
cdr3_length: 15
j_call: TRBJ1-1
cdr3_aa: CASSPLDSPQTEAFF
cdr3_nt: TGTGCCAGCTCACCCTTGGACAGCCCCCAAACTGAAGCTTTCTTT

clone_size: NA
d_call: TRBD1
v_call: TRBV18
cdr3_length: 16
j_call: TRBJ1-2
cdr3_aa: CASSPPDRGEVLGYTF
cdr3_nt: TGTGCCAGCTCACCACCTGACAGGGGTGAGGTTTTGGGCTACACCTTC

clone_size: NA
d_call: TRBD1
v_call: TRBV5-1
cdr3_length: 15
j_call: TRBJ2-5
cdr3_aa: CASSVMGQGLETQYF
cdr3_nt: TGCGCCAGCAGTGTGATGGGACAGGGGTTAGAGACCCAGTACTTC

clone_size: NA
d_call: NA
v_call: TRBV11-2
cdr3_length: 16
j_call: TRBJ2-7
cdr3_aa: CASSPTPGASWHEQYF
cdr3_nt: TGTGCCAGCAGCCCCACCCCAGGGGCAAGTTGGCACGAGCAGTACTTC

clone_size: once
d_call: NA
v_call: TRBV25-1
cdr3_length: 14
j_call: TRBJ2-1
cdr3_aa: CASSEYSGYNEQFF
cdr3_nt: TGTGCCAGCAGTGAATATAGCGGTTACAATGAGCAGTTCTTC

clone_size: NA
d_call: NA
v_call: TRBV2
cdr3_length: 13
j_call: TRBJ1-1
cdr3_aa: CASRPRVDTEAFF
cdr3_nt: TGTGCCAGCAGACCTCGGGTGGACACTGAAGCTTTCTTT

clone_size: NA
d_call: TRBD2
v_call: TRBV15
cdr3_length: 12
j_call: TRBJ2-3
cdr3_aa: CATTAGGDTQYF
cdr3_nt: TGTGCCACCACCGCGGGGGGGGATACGCAGTATTTT

clone_size: NA
d_call: TRBD1
v_call: TRBV7-3
cdr3_length: 15
j_call: TRBJ2-7
cdr3_aa: CASSLSGTGNYEQYF
cdr3_nt: TGTGCCAGCAGCTTAAGTGGGACAGGGAACTACGAGCAGTACTTC

clone_size: NA
d_call: NA
v_call: TRBV19
cdr3_length: 14
j_call: TRBJ1-5
cdr3_aa: CASTYGQNNRPQHF
cdr3_nt: TGTGCCAGTACCTATGGACAGAACAATCGGCCCCAGCATTTT

clone_size: NA
d_call: TRBD2
v_call: TRBV28
cdr3_length: 14
j_call: TRBJ2-1
cdr3_aa: CASSQPGGRDEQFF
cdr3_nt: TGTGCCAGCTCTCAACCGGGGGGGCGAGATGAGCAGTTCTTC

clone_size: NA
d_call: NA
v_call: TRBV28
cdr3_length: 14
j_call: TRBJ1-2
cdr3_aa: CASRTGKLLSGYTF
cdr3_nt: TGTGCCAGCAGGACAGGAAAACTACTATCGGGCTACACCTTC

clone_size: NA
d_call: NA
v_call: TRBV5-1
cdr3_length: 12
j_call: TRBJ2-5
cdr3_aa: CASTGGVETQYF
cdr3_nt: TGCGCCAGTACAGGGGGGGTAGAGACCCAGTACTTC

clone_size: medium-sized
d_call: TRBD1
v_call: TRBV18
cdr3_length: 15
j_call: TRBJ1-1
cdr3_aa: CASSPPETGGYSAFF
cdr3_nt: TGTGCCAGCTCACCACCCGAAACAGGGGGTTATTCGGCTTTCTTT

clone_size: NA
d_call: NA
v_call: TRBV7-8
cdr3_length: 14
j_call: TRBJ1-6
cdr3_aa: CASSHDSRASPLHF
cdr3_nt: TGTGCCAGCAGCCACGACAGTAGGGCTTCACCCCTCCACTTT

clone_size: NA
d_call: NA
v_call: TRBV7-8
cdr3_length: 17
j_call: TRBJ1-2
cdr3_aa: CASSPHSRGIGDYGYTF
cdr3_nt: TGTGCCAGCAGCCCCCATTCCAGGGGAATCGGCGACTATGGCTACACCTTC

clone_size: NA
d_call: NA
v_call: TRBV5-1
cdr3_length: 15
j_call: TRBJ2-7
cdr3_aa: CASSLRPSDPYEQYF
cdr3_nt: TGCGCCAGCAGCCTACGCCCTAGCGACCCCTACGAGCAGTACTTC

clone_size: NA
d_call: NA
v_call: TRBV15
cdr3_length: 14
j_call: TRBJ2-1
cdr3_aa: CATSRDKVSGSSVF
cdr3_nt: TGTGCCACCAGCAGAGATAAGGTGTCAGGATCTTCGGTCTTC

clone_size: NA
d_call: TRBD2
v_call: TRBV20-1
cdr3_length: 16
j_call: TRBJ2-3
cdr3_aa: CSASGLQRELRDTQYF
cdr3_nt: TGCAGTGCTAGTGGGTTACAGCGGGAGCTGAGAGATACGCAGTATTTT

clone_size: NA
d_call: TRBD2
v_call: TRBV6-1
cdr3_length: 14
j_call: TRBJ2-7
cdr3_aa: CASSDPSGVREQYF
cdr3_nt: TGTGCCAGCAGTGACCCTAGCGGCGTAAGGGAGCAGTACTTC

clone_size: NA
d_call: NA
v_call: TRBV6-5
cdr3_length: 14
j_call: TRBJ1-1
cdr3_aa: CASRPRGTSTEAFF
cdr3_nt: TGTGCCAGCAGGCCCAGGGGTACCTCGACTGAAGCTTTCTTT

clone_size: NA
d_call: TRBD1
v_call: TRBV5-5
cdr3_length: 15
j_call: TRBJ1-2
cdr3_aa: CASSPGTGNFYGYTF
cdr3_nt: TGTGCCAGCAGCCCCGGGACAGGGAATTTCTATGGCTACACCTTC

clone_size: NA
d_call: NA
v_call: TRBV14
cdr3_length: 16
j_call: TRBJ1-2
cdr3_aa: CASSQDRRASLYGYTF
cdr3_nt: TGTGCCAGCAGCCAAGATCGTCGAGCGAGCCTGTATGGCTACACCTTC

clone_size: NA
d_call: NA
v_call: TRBV29-1
cdr3_length: 11
j_call: TRBJ1-2
cdr3_aa: CSAGIGGGYTF
cdr3_nt: TGCAGCGCAGGGATCGGGGGTGGCTACACCTTC

clone_size: NA
d_call: TRBD2
v_call: TRBV24-1
cdr3_length: 18
j_call: TRBJ2-1
cdr3_aa: CATSGWTATSGRRDEQFF
cdr3_nt: TGTGCCACCAGCGGATGGACGGCGACTAGCGGGAGAAGGGATGAGCAGTTCTTC

clone_size: NA
d_call: TRBD1
v_call: TRBV18
cdr3_length: 16
j_call: TRBJ1-3
cdr3_aa: CASSPQGANSGNTIYF
cdr3_nt: TGTGCCAGCTCACCACAGGGGGCGAATTCTGGAAACACCATATATTTT